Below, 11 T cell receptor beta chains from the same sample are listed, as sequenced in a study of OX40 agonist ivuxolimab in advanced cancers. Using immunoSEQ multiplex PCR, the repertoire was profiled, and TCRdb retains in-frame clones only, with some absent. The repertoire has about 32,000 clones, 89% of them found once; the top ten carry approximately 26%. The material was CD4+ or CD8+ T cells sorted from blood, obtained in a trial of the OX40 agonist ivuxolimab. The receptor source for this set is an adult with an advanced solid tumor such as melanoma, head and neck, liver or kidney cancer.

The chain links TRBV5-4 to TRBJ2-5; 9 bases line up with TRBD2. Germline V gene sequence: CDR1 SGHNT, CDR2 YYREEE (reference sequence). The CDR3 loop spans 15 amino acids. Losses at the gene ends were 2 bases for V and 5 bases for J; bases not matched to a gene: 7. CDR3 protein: CASSLGLAGRETQYF. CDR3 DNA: TGTGCCAGCAGCTTAGGGCTAGCGGGGCGGGAGACCCAGTACTTC. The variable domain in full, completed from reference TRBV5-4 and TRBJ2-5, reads ETGVTQSPTHLIKTRGQQVTLRCSSQSGHNTVSWYQQALGQGPQFIFQYYREEENGRGNFPPRFSGLQFPNYSSELNVNALELDDSALYLCASSLGLAGRETQYFGPGTRLLVL.

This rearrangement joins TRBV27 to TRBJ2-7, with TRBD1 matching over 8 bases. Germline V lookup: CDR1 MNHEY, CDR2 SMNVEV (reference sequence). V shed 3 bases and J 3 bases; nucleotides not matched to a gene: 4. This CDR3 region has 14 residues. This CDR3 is CASSFQTGVYEQYF. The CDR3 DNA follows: TGTGCCAGCAGTTTCCAGACAGGGGTCTACGAGCAGTACTTC.

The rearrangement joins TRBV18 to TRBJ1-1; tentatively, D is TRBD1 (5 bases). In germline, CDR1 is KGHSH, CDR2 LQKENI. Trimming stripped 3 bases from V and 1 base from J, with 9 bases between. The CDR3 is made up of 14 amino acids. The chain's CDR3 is CASSPGGTNTEAFF. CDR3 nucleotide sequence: TGTGCCAGCTCACCGGGGGGAACGAACACTGAAGCTTTCTTT.

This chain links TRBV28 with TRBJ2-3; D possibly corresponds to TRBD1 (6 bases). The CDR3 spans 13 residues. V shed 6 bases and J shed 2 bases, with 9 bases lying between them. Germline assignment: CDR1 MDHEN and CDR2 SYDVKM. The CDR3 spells CASSGQNTDTQYF. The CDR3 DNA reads TGTGCCAGCAGCGGACAGAACACAGATACGCAGTATTTT.

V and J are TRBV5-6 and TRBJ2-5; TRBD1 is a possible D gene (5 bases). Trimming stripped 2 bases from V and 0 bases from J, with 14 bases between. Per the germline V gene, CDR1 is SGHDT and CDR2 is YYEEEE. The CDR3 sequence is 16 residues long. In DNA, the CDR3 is TGTGCCAGCAGCTTTGGCCTACGACAGTACCAAGAGACCCAGTACTTC. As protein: CASSFGLRQYQETQYF.

CDR3 region: CASSKRLAGELFF. CDR3 coding DNA: TGTGCCAGCAGCAAGAGATTAGCCGGGGAGCTGTTTTTT. This chain joins TRBV7-8 and TRBJ2-2; no clear D gene. CDR3 size: 13 residues. CDR1 is SGHVS and CDR2 is FQNEAQ in the germline V gene. The V end lost 5 bases, the J end lost 6 bases, and 10 bases lay between the germline ends.

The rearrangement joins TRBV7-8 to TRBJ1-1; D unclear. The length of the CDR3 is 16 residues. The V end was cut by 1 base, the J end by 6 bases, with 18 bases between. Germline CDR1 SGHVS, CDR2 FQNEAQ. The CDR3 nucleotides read TGTGCCAGCAGCTTAGTTGAACCAAGCACGCGAGCTGAAGCTTTCTTT. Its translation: CASSLVEPSTRAEAFF.

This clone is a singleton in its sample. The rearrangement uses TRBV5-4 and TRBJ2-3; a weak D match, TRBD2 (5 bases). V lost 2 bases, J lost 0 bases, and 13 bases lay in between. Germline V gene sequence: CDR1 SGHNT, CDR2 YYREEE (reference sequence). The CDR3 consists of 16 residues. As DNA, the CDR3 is TGTGCCAGCAGCTTTGGGGAGCGACAAAGCACAGATACGCAGTATTTT. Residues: CASSFGERQSTDTQYF.

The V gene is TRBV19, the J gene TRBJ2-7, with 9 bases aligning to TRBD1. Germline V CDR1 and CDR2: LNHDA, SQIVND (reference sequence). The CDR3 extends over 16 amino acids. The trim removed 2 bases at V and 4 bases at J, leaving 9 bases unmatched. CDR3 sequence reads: CASSIFPGQGGYEQYF. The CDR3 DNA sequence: TGTGCCAGTAGTATATTCCCGGGACAGGGTGGTTACGAGCAGTACTTC. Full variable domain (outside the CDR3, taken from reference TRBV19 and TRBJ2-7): DGGITQSPKYLFRKEGQNVTLSCEQNLNHDAMYWYRQDPGQGLRLIYYSQIVNDFQKGDIAEGYSVSREKKESFPLTVTSAQKNPTAFYLCASSIFPGQGGYEQYFGPGTRLTVT.

The CDR3 nucleotides are TGTGCCAGTACCGTAGGGGTCTACAATGAGCAGTTCTTC. It yields the protein CASTVGVYNEQFF. The chain links TRBV19 to TRBJ2-1; a weak D match, TRBD1 (5 bases). The V end lost 7 bases, the J end lost 3 bases, and 10 bases lay between the germline ends. CDR1 is LNHDA, CDR2 SQIVND, per germline (reference sequence). The CDR3 extends over 13 amino acids.

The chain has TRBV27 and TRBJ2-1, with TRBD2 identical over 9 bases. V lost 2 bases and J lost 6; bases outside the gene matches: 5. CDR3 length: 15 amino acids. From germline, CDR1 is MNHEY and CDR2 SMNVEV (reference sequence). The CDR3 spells CASSLAGGPRNEQFF. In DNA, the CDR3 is TGTGCCAGCAGTTTAGCGGGGGGGCCTCGCAATGAGCAGTTCTTC.